Detailed here is one T cell receptor (beta chain). Its cognate antigen is unknown. This record comes from a study of cytomegalovirus exposure and HLA in healthy donors. Notes on the study in general: The CMV antigen specificity of a few CMV-associated chains was confirmed through in vitro analysis. High sensitivity and specificity were reportedly achieved when the classifier diagnosed cytomegalovirus status. Cytomegalovirus association was listed for 150 or so TCR beta chains.

Assay: immunoSEQ multiplex PCR; the TCRdb copy retains only in-frame clones and omits some. This sample has about 240,000 clones, with about 86% found just once. This CDR3 contains 16 residues. CDR1 and CDR2 from the germline V gene are SGHNT and YENEEA. V trimming: 4 bases; J trimming: 3 bases; junction bases outside the gene matches: 8. This TCR was sampled from a woman aged 30 to 39 in good health and CMV-seropositive. What was sequenced was PBMCs. The chain uses TRBV11-3 and TRBJ2-2; 7 nucleotides line up with TRBD2. This chain's CDR3 is CASSSRVGGDTGELFF. CDR3 nucleotides: TGTGCCAGCAGCTCCCGGGTGGGAGGGGACACCGGGGAGCTGTTTTTT.